Below, 4 T cell receptor beta chains from the same sample are listed, as sequenced in a study of T cells after posttransplantation cyclophosphamide. Cyclophosphamide on days +3 and +4 followed busulfan-fludarabine conditioning and a marrow graft. Profiling relied on immunoSEQ multiplex PCR, and the TCRdb table lists in-frame clones only, not all of them. Observed in the sample are 10,000 to 13,000 clones, none of them singletons. The sequenced sample was PBMCs, obtained after allogeneic stem cell transplant with posttransplant cyclophosphamide. These receptors all stem from a female patient between 40 and 50 years old who received an allogeneic stem cell transplant from a related donor, was CMV-positive, and had no GVHD. Some T cells may be provided by the graft donor.

This clone was observed at least ten times. The rearrangement uses TRBV4-2 and TRBJ1-4; 8 nucleotides match TRBD1. Trimming at V came to 5 bases and at J to 4 bases, leaving 6 bases not matched to a gene. The CDR3 totals 15 residues. The germline CDR1 and CDR2 sequences are LGHNA and YNFKEQ. CDR3 protein: CASSGTGSYNEKLFF. The CDR3 DNA is TGTGCCAGCAGCGGGACAGGTTCATATAATGAAAAACTGTTTTTT.

In its sample, this clone was seen many times. V and J are TRBV27 and TRBJ2-7; no firm D call. V shed 5 bases and J shed 0 bases, with 17 bases lying between them. This CDR3 is 16 amino acids long. Per germline, CDR1 MNHEY and CDR2 SMNVEV (reference sequence). In DNA, the CDR3 is TGTGCCAGCAGTCCCCCTCCCGCGCAAAACTCCTACGAGCAGTACTTC. This sequence encodes CASSPPPAQNSYEQYF.

At least ten counts were recorded for this clone. The rearrangement links TRBV27 to TRBJ2-7; TRBD1 agrees at 8 bases. The J segment lost 4 bases and the V segment lost 4 bases, leaving 9 bases of the junction unmatched. CDR3 size: 15 residues. CDR1 MNHEY and CDR2 SMNVEV come from the germline V gene (reference sequence). CDR3 region: CASSSRTGYGYEQYF. The DNA for the CDR3 is TGTGCCAGCAGTTCGCGGACAGGGTATGGGTACGAGCAGTACTTC.

This clone was counted many times. The chain links TRBV9 to TRBJ2-2; D uncertain. The germline CDR1 and CDR2 sequences are SGDLS and YYNGEE. The CDR3 has 14 residues. Between the trimmed V and J ends, which lost 4 bases and 5 bases, there was a span of 12 bases. In nucleotides, the CDR3 is TGTGCCAGCAGCCCGAGGCCGCGAACCGGGGAGCTGTTTTTT. Translating gives CASSPRPRTGELFF.